Below are 19 T cell receptor beta chains sequenced from a single sample in a study of cytomegalovirus exposure and HLA in healthy donors. With 60 Vbeta and 13 Jbeta primers, the PCR was carried out. Sequencing used immunoSEQ multiplex PCR; TCRdb keeps in-frame clones, though not all of them. The repertoire holds some 200,000 clones, with roughly a tenth as singletons. Sequencing was carried out using PBMCs. The source of these receptors is a woman in her 30s in good health and CMV-seropositive.

The gene calls are TRBV19 and TRBJ1-2; 7 bases map to TRBD1. CDR1 and CDR2 (germline): LNHDA, SQIVND (reference sequence). This CDR3 has 12 residues. The V and J ends lost 6 bases and 4 bases, in that order; junction bases with no gene match: 2. The CDR3: CASRWTGYGYTF. For the CDR3, the DNA is TGTGCCAGTAGATGGACAGGCTATGGCTACACCTTC.

Only a few counts were recorded for this clone. The rearrangement links TRBV14 to TRBJ2-1, with D possibly being TRBD2 (5 bases). Germline V gene data show CDR1 as SGHDN and CDR2 as FVKESK. The length of the CDR3 is 17 residues. The V gene lost 0 bases and the J gene lost 2 bases, with 14 bases spanning the gap. As DNA, the CDR3 is TGTGCCAGCAGCCAAGATCTACGGCGGGCGCCCTACAATGAGCAGTTCTTC. This sequence encodes CASSQDLRRAPYNEQFF.

This clone has more than one count but fewer than ten. V gene TRBV6-5 combines with J gene TRBJ2-7; 7 bases are a match to TRBD2. CDR3 length: 15 residues. CDR1 is MNHEY and CDR2 is SVGAGI in the germline V gene. The trim removed 0 bases at V and 2 bases at J, leaving 4 bases unmatched. CDR3 coding DNA: TGTGCCAGCAGTTACTCAGTGGCGGGGGCCTACGAGCAGTACTTC. Translation gives CASSYSVAGAYEQYF.

The chain couples TRBV18 to TRBJ2-7; 7 nucleotides line up with TRBD2. Germline CDR1 is KGHSH and CDR2 is LQKENI. Germline trimming cut 3 bases from V and 3 bases from J; bases unmatched to any gene: 11. This CDR3 is built from 16 residues. CDR3 region: CASSPPQGGRYYEQYF. CDR3 nucleotides: TGTGCCAGCTCACCTCCGCAGGGCGGGAGATACTACGAGCAGTACTTC. Looking up the rest from reference TRBV18 and TRBJ2-7 gives the full variable domain: NAGVMQNPRHLVRRRGQEARLRCSPMKGHSHVYWYRQLPEEGLKFMVYLQKENIIDESGMPKERFSAEFPKEGPSILRIQQVVRGDSAAYFCASSPPQGGRYYEQYFGPGTRLTVT.

The chain links TRBV18 to TRBJ1-1, with 9 bases fitting TRBD1. The ends lost 3 bases at V and 4 bases at J; junction bases unmatched: 9. Per germline, CDR1 KGHSH and CDR2 LQKENI. The CDR3 consists of 16 residues. The CDR3 reads CASSPRTPDRGTEAFF. The CDR3 bases are TGTGCCAGCTCACCTAGGACCCCGGACAGGGGCACTGAAGCTTTCTTT.

This clone has only a few counts. The V gene is TRBV6-1, the J gene TRBJ2-7; D may be TRBD1 (5 bases). CDR1 is MNHNS, CDR2 SASEGT, per germline. Between the trimmed V and J ends, which lost 7 bases and 3 bases, there was a span of 16 bases. The CDR3 contains 14 residues. Here the CDR3 DNA reads TGTGCCAGCAAGCCACAAGGGGCCATCTACGAGCAGTACTTC. This gives the protein CASKPQGAIYEQYF.

This clone was observed a few times. V gene TRBV19 combines with J gene TRBJ2-7; 11 nucleotides line up with TRBD2. This CDR3 comprises 15 residues. The V and J ends lost 6 bases and 2 bases, in that order; junction bases with no gene match: 6. Germline-derived CDR1 and CDR2 are LNHDA and SQIVND (reference sequence). CDR3 sequence (DNA): TGTGCCAGTAGACCGACTAGCGGGGATACCTACGAGCAGTACTTC. Amino acid sequence: CASRPTSGDTYEQYF.

This clone has just a few counts. This sample includes further DNA sequences coding for the same CDR3. The chain recombines TRBV7-9 with TRBJ2-3, with a possible D match to TRBD1 (6 bases). The CDR3 totals 13 residues. The V end was cut by 5 bases, the J end by 4 bases, with 10 bases between. Per the germline V gene, CDR1 is SEHNR and CDR2 is FQNEAQ (reference sequence). The CDR3 DNA reads as TGTGCCAGCAGCCTACAGGGTCCAGATACGCAGTATTTT. Its translation is CASSLQGPDTQYF.

This clone turned up a few times. CDR3 nucleotides: TGTGCCATCATGGGACAGACGAATGATGGCTACACCTTC. Translating it yields CAIMGQTNDGYTF. This sequence joins TRBV10-3 and TRBJ1-2; 7 bases match TRBD1. Germline values: CDR1 ENHRY, CDR2 SYGVKD. This CDR3 comprises 13 residues. V shed 7 bases, J shed 6 bases, and the junction held 8 bases outside the gene matches.

This clone was seen a few times. V gene TRBV2 combines with J gene TRBJ1-5, with 9 bases that match TRBD1. Germline V gene sequence: CDR1 SNHLY, CDR2 FYNNEI. V lost 5 bases, J lost 3 bases, and 11 bases stayed unmatched. The CDR3 has 17 residues. This CDR3 reads CASSSKPGQGPNQPQHF. CDR3 DNA: TGTGCCAGCAGTTCTAAACCGGGACAGGGTCCCAATCAGCCCCAGCATTTT.

This clone was observed a handful of times. The chain links TRBV5-6 to TRBJ1-4; tentatively, D is TRBD1 (5 bases). Germline V gene lookup returns CDR1 SGHDT and CDR2 YYEEEE. Trimming took 4 bases from V and 7 from J, leaving 14 bases between them. The CDR3 contains 14 residues. This chain's CDR3 is CASSRYGAGEKLFF. CDR3 nucleotide sequence: TGTGCCAGCAGCCGATATGGGGCCGGTGAAAAACTGTTTTTT.

This clone turned up a few times. The genes are TRBV19 and TRBJ1-5; 8 nucleotides agree with TRBD1. J lost 0 bases, V lost 6 bases, and 10 bases had no gene match. Germline V gives CDR1 LNHDA, CDR2 SQIVND (reference sequence). The CDR3 is made up of 17 amino acids. CDR3 nucleotides: TGTGCCAGTAGCAGTGGACAGGGCCCTTATAGCAATCAGCCCCAGCATTTT. Translating it yields CASSSGQGPYSNQPQHF.

This chain joins TRBV5-1 and TRBJ2-1; the match to TRBD1 covers 7 bases. CDR1 and CDR2 (germline): SGHRS, YFSETQ. The CDR3 extends over 14 amino acids. V gave up 4 bases and J gave up 6 bases; unmatched junction bases: 7. The CDR3 DNA reads as TGCGCCAGCAGCCGGACAGGTCCCCCCAATGAGCAGTTCTTC. Protein: CASSRTGPPNEQFF.

The chain is built from TRBV30 and TRBJ1-2; the D gene is possibly TRBD1 (5 bases). Germline CDR1 is GTSNPN and CDR2 is SVGIG (reference sequence). CDR3 length: 15 residues. The V gene lost 4 bases and the J gene lost 4 bases, with 19 bases spanning the gap. The DNA of the CDR3 is TGTGCCTGGACCAAACCCCGGGGGTTGGTCTATGGCTACACCTTC. Translated, it gives CAWTKPRGLVYGYTF.

This clone occurred a few times. The V and J genes are TRBV20-1 and TRBJ2-3; a possible D gene is TRBD2 (5 bases). CDR1 is DFQATT and CDR2 is SNEGSKA in the germline V gene (reference sequence). V lost 6 bases and J lost 11, with 15 bases in between. The CDR3 is made up of 11 amino acids. The CDR3: CSAKKWGEQYF. The DNA of the CDR3 is TGCAGTGCCAAAAAATGGGGAGAGCAGTATTTT.

This clone was detected a few times. The J gene is TRBJ2-7, the V gene TRBV18; 8 nucleotides match TRBD1. The CDR3 has 13 residues. V shed 4 bases and J 2 bases; nucleotides not matched to a gene: 1. Germline CDR1 and CDR2: KGHSH and LQKENI. This CDR3 is CASSRDRTYEQYF. DNA of the CDR3: TGTGCCAGCTCACGGGACAGGACCTACGAGCAGTACTTC. Full variable domain (outside the CDR3, taken from reference TRBV18 and TRBJ2-7): NAGVMQNPRHLVRRRGQEARLRCSPMKGHSHVYWYRQLPEEGLKFMVYLQKENIIDESGMPKERFSAEFPKEGPSILRIQQVVRGDSAAYFCASSRDRTYEQYFGPGTRLTVT.

The V gene is TRBV29-1, the J gene TRBJ2-7, with a possible D match to TRBD1 (5 bases). Per the germline V gene, CDR1 is SQVTM and CDR2 is ANQGSEA. This CDR3 contains 12 residues. V gave up 4 bases and J gave up 4 bases, with 11 bases separating them. The CDR3 DNA sequence: TGCAGCGTTGCGCGTGGGGCATACGAGCAGTACTTC. Its translation is CSVARGAYEQYF.

This clone showed up many times. The chain carries TRBV11-2 and TRBJ1-3, with 8 bases fitting TRBD1. The CDR3 runs to 15 residues. Trimming at V came to 5 bases and at J to 4 bases, leaving 7 bases not matched to a gene. Germline CDR1 reads SGHAT; CDR2 reads FQNNGV. The DNA for the CDR3 is TGTGCCAGCAGCCTTTCGGACAGGGCGGGAAACACCATATATTTT. Its protein is CASSLSDRAGNTIYF.

The V gene is TRBV5-1, the J gene TRBJ2-1, with a possible D match to TRBD1 (6 bases). There are 14 residues in the CDR3. Germline CDR1 and CDR2: SGHRS and YFSETQ. V gave up 3 bases and J gave up 7 bases, with 14 bases separating them. The CDR3 DNA reads TGCGCCAGCAGCTGGACCGGGACAACTAATGAGCAGTTCTTC. Protein sequence: CASSWTGTTNEQFF.